The 23 T cell receptor beta chains below come from one sample, sequenced in a study of blood T cell repertoires in COVID-19. Repertoires were generated with immunoSEQ multiplex PCR, while TCRdb's copy carries only in-frame clones and drops some. Here the sample spans tens of thousands of clones, around 90% being singletons. Sample: peripheral blood. These receptors all stem from a man aged 55 to 69 with COVID-19, enrolled during active disease.

V usage is TRBV30 and J usage is TRBJ2-5; D unresolved. The CDR3 loop spans 13 amino acids. Germline CDR1 GTSNPN, CDR2 SVGIG (reference sequence). Trimming removed 1 base at V and 0 bases at J, with 6 bases between. CDR3 nucleotide sequence: TGTGCCTGGAGTGGCCTATACCAAGAGACCCAGTACTTC. Residues: CAWSGLYQETQYF. Full variable domain (remainder filled in from reference TRBV30 and TRBJ2-5): SQTIHQWPATLVQPVGSPLSLECTVEGTSNPNLYWYRQAAGRGLQLLFYSVGIGQISSEVPQNLSASRPQDRQFILSSKKLLLSDSGFYLCAWSGLYQETQYFGPGTRLLVL.

V usage is TRBV28 and J usage is TRBJ1-1, with D possibly matching TRBD1 (6 bases). The CDR3 has 14 amino acids. Trimming stripped 3 bases from V and 1 base from J, with 9 bases between. Per germline, CDR1 MDHEN and CDR2 SYDVKM. The CDR3: CASSLARGNTEAFF. The CDR3 nucleotides are TGTGCCAGCAGTTTGGCCAGGGGGAACACTGAAGCTTTCTTT.

This clone occurred a few times. The chain links TRBV6-5 to TRBJ1-6; D is possibly TRBD1 (5 bases). Between the trimmed V and J ends, which lost 4 bases and 10 bases, there was a span of 14 bases. Germline V gene lookup returns CDR1 MNHEY and CDR2 SVGAGI. The CDR3 spans 14 residues. CDR3 loop: CASSSTWRGSPLHF. As DNA, the CDR3 is TGTGCCAGCAGTTCTACCTGGAGGGGCTCACCCCTCCACTTT.

This chain joins TRBV11-2 and TRBJ1-5, with 7 bases identical to TRBD1. This CDR3 contains 18 residues. J lost 4 bases, V lost 1 base, and 13 bases had no gene match. Per germline, CDR1 SGHAT and CDR2 FQNNGV. CDR3 DNA: TGTGCCAGCAGCTTAGTTCCCAGCCCAGGGGGTATTAATCAGCCCCAGCATTTT. Translation gives CASSLVPSPGGINQPQHF.

The chain is built from TRBV24-1 and TRBJ2-5; no clear D. Germline CDR1 and CDR2: KGHDR and SFDVKD. The ends were cut back, 1 base at V and 3 bases at J, with 2 bases in the middle. The CDR3 sequence is 12 residues long. CDR3 DNA: TGTGCCACCAGTGATTTCGAAGAGACCCAGTACTTC. This encodes CATSDFEETQYF.

The chain employs TRBV6-6 and TRBJ1-5; 9 bases align to TRBD1. This CDR3 comprises 17 residues. Germline V CDR1 and CDR2: MNHNY, SVGAGI (reference sequence). With 5 bases clipped from V and 6 bases from J, the junction kept 14 bases outside the gene matches. The CDR3 loop is CASSPSTGTGNGQPQHF. CDR3 sequence (DNA): TGTGCCAGCAGTCCCTCGACCGGGACAGGGAACGGTCAGCCCCAGCATTTT.

The chain combines TRBV15 with TRBJ1-1, with D perhaps TRBD1 (5 bases). Trimming cost V 0 bases and J 5 bases, with 13 bases left between them. Germline CDR1 reads LNHNV; CDR2 reads YYDKDF (reference sequence). The CDR3 is made up of 15 amino acids. CDR3 residues: CATSRDPGPGTEAFF. CDR3 nucleotides: TGTGCCACCAGCAGAGATCCAGGGCCAGGGACTGAAGCTTTCTTT.

The chain joins TRBV12-3 or TRBV12-4 to TRBJ2-7; D is unresolved. This CDR3 spans 11 amino acids. V was shortened by 3 bases and J by 3 bases, with 3 bases between the two germline ends. The CDR3 protein is CASSFSYEQYF. The CDR3 DNA follows: TGTGCCAGCAGTTTCAGCTACGAGCAGTACTTC.

The chain carries TRBV2 and TRBJ1-5; TRBD1 might be the D (6 bases). There are 12 residues in the CDR3. Looked up from germline, CDR1 is SNHLY and CDR2 is FYNNEI. Trimming shortened V by 6 bases and J by 10 bases, and 13 bases separated the two germline ends. The CDR3 DNA sequence: TGTGCCAGCAGCCTGGAACAGGGACCCCAGCATTTT. It codes for CASSLEQGPQHF.

The chain joins TRBV9 to TRBJ1-2, with TRBD1 identical over 8 bases. Losses at the gene ends were 3 bases for V and 1 base for J; bases not matched to a gene: 2. Per the germline V gene, CDR1 is SGDLS and CDR2 is YYNGEE. This CDR3 comprises 14 residues. The CDR3 sequence: CASSGQGNNYGYTF. The CDR3 DNA sequence: TGTGCCAGCAGCGGACAGGGGAATAACTATGGCTACACCTTC. The full variable domain, in which reference TRBV9 and TRBJ1-2 provide the parts outside the CDR3, is DSGVTQTPKHLITATGQRVTLRCSPRSGDLSVYWYQQSLDQGLQFLIQYYNGEERAKGNILERFSAQQFPDLHSELNLSSLELGDSALYFCASSGQGNNYGYTFGSGTRLTVV.

J is TRBJ2-2 and V is TRBV5-1, with D perhaps TRBD1 (6 bases). V lost 3 bases, J lost 5 bases, and 11 bases lay in between. This CDR3 has 14 residues. Germline CDR1 SGHRS, CDR2 YFSETQ. The CDR3 is CASSSLTGTGELFF. As DNA, the CDR3 is TGCGCCAGCAGCTCGCTGACAGGAACCGGGGAGCTGTTTTTT. The whole variable domain, remainder taken from reference TRBV5-1 and TRBJ2-2, is KAGVTQTPRYLIKTRGQQVTLSCSPISGHRSVSWYQQTPGQGLQFLFEYFSETQRNKGNFPGRFSGRQFSNSRSEMNVSTLELGDSALYLCASSSLTGTGELFFGEGSRLTVL.

V usage is TRBV18 and J usage is TRBJ2-5; a possible D gene is TRBD2 (5 bases). CDR3 length equals 13 residues. V gave up 6 bases and J gave up 4 bases, with 12 bases separating them. Germline V gene lookup returns CDR1 KGHSH and CDR2 LQKENI. CDR3: CASSPDSGETQYF. CDR3 in DNA: TGTGCCAGCTCCCCGGACTCCGGAGAGACCCAGTACTTC.

This chain joins TRBV10-3 and TRBJ2-7; the D gene is possibly TRBD2 (6 bases). The germline CDR1 and CDR2 sequences are ENHRY and SYGVKD. V lost 6 bases, J lost 0 bases, and 18 bases lay in between. The CDR3 covers 16 residues. DNA for the CDR3: TGTGCCATCAGCGGCCCTCCGGGGGTCGCCTCCTACGAGCAGTACTTC. This translates into CAISGPPGVASYEQYF.

V usage is TRBV28 and J usage is TRBJ2-3; 7 nucleotides align to TRBD1. CDR1 and CDR2 (germline): MDHEN, SYDVKM. With V trimmed by 4 bases and J by 0 bases, 7 bases remained unmatched. The CDR3 length is 16 residues. The chain's CDR3 is CASSSAWDSSTDTQYF. The CDR3 nucleotides read TGTGCCAGCAGTTCTGCCTGGGACAGCAGCACAGATACGCAGTATTTT.

The chain couples TRBV5-4 to TRBJ2-2; D gene ambiguous. CDR1 and CDR2 from the germline V gene are SGHNT and YYREEE (reference sequence). Trimming left V 1 base short and J 5 bases short, with 15 bases between. The CDR3 runs to 16 residues. DNA for the CDR3: TGTGCCAGCAGCTTGAGCTACCAATCGGGTACCGGGGAGCTGTTTTTT. Its translation is CASSLSYQSGTGELFF.

V is TRBV4-1 and J is TRBJ1-5, with D possibly matching TRBD1 (5 bases). CDR1 MGHRA and CDR2 YSYEKL come from the germline V gene. The CDR3 consists of 15 residues. V was trimmed by 2 bases and J by 2 bases, leaving 10 bases between them. CDR3 sequence reads: CASSQSQGGNQPQHF. The CDR3 DNA sequence: TGCGCCAGCAGCCAATCCCAAGGGGGCAATCAGCCCCAGCATTTT.

This clone came up once. The chain uses TRBV5-1 and TRBJ2-7; 8 nucleotides match TRBD2. CDR1 and CDR2 from the germline V gene are SGHRS and YFSETQ. The V segment lost 4 bases and the J segment 6 bases; nucleotides outside the gene matches: 6. The CDR3 runs 13 residues. The CDR3 DNA reads TGCGCCAGCAGCCCTGCTCGGGGGGGCGAGCAGTACTTC. This gives the protein CASSPARGGEQYF.

The DNA for the CDR3 is TGTGCCAGCAGCCTTCGTGAGGGTAGTGGCTACACCTTC. Translated, it gives CASSLREGSGYTF. The chain is built from TRBV5-8 and TRBJ1-2; no clear D. Germline CDR1 SGHTS, CDR2 YDEGEE. CDR3 length: 13 amino acids. V was clipped by 4 bases and J by 7 bases, with 14 bases between them.

This sequence joins TRBV28 and TRBJ1-1; 11 nucleotides agree with TRBD1. Trimming at V came to 8 bases and at J to 4 bases, leaving 3 bases not matched to a gene. Germline V gene sequence: CDR1 MDHEN, CDR2 SYDVKM. The CDR3 contains 13 residues. This chain's CDR3 is CASGQGAVTEAFF. DNA for the CDR3: TGTGCCAGCGGACAGGGGGCAGTCACTGAAGCTTTCTTT.

The chain uses TRBV3-1 (or the pseudogene TRBV3-2) and TRBJ2-7, with D possibly matching TRBD1 (5 bases). The germline CDR1 and CDR2 sequences are LGHDT and YNNKEL (reference sequence). There are 15 residues in the CDR3. The ends were cut back, 4 bases at V and 3 bases at J, with 16 bases in the middle. The CDR3 region has the DNA TGTGCCAGCAGCCTGCGATCGACAGAGAACTACGAGCAGTACTTC. Translation gives CASSLRSTENYEQYF.

Notes on this clone: Germline is not matched at one junction end, which may reflect a read error. The V call is TRBV11-2, the J call TRBJ2-5, with 10 bases identical to TRBD1. Germline-derived CDR1 and CDR2 are SGHAT and FQNNGV. This CDR3 comprises 12 residues. The CDR3 sequence: CASSLGGTGDDF. DNA for the CDR3: TGTGCCAGCAGCTTAGGAGGGACAGGGGATGACTTC.

The rearrangement links TRBV13 to TRBJ1-2; D is ambiguous. This CDR3 has 17 residues. Germline assignment: CDR1 PRHDT and CDR2 FYEKMQ (reference sequence). V was trimmed by 3 bases and J by 4 bases, leaving 21 bases between them. In DNA, the CDR3 is TGTGCCAGCAGCTTCCTCCCAGGTGAGGCGGGGAGCTATGGCTACACCTTC. Translating gives CASSFLPGEAGSYGYTF.

In its sample, this clone was seen a few times. The sample contains more than one DNA sequence encoding this CDR3. The chain has TRBV18 and TRBJ2-2; D unclear. Trimming cost V 1 base and J 3 bases, with 9 bases left between them. Germline V gene sequence: CDR1 KGHSH, CDR2 LQKENI. The CDR3 is 15 residues long. CDR3 nucleotides: TGTGCCAGCTCACCACGGAGAGGAGACACCGGGGAGCTGTTTTTT. Amino acid sequence: CASSPRRGDTGELFF.